The 20 T cell receptor beta chains presented below share a single source sample, sequenced in a study of T cells in Graves' hyperthyroidism and ophthalmopathy. Amplification yielded TCR beta CDR3 regions, with RNA transcripts as the source. RT-PCR in the first round (using the HTBI primer set) targeted the TCR CDR3. TCRdb independently ran MiXCR on the multiplex PCR reads; one entry per CDR3 protein. The sample lists about 250,000 distinct CDR3 sequences, roughly 15% seen once, with around 30% in the top ten. Sequencing was done on a sample of blood. The receptors here all came from a woman in her forties or fifties with Graves' hyperthyroidism that later progressed to Graves' ophthalmopathy.

This clonotype showed up many times. J is TRBJ2-7 and V is TRBV13, with D possibly TRBD2 on 5 matching bases. The germline V and J ends were trimmed by 2 bases and 5 bases, with 13 bases remaining between them. The CDR3 sequence is 14 residues long. The germline V gene encodes CDR1 PRHDT and CDR2 FYEKMQ (reference sequence). The CDR3 DNA is TGTGCCAGCAGCTTACGGGCGGGTTTCAACGAGCAGTACTTC. It encodes CASSLRAGFNEQYF.

Only a few counts were recorded for this clonotype. The chain carries TRBV13 and TRBJ2-5; D is unclear. The CDR3 sequence is 16 residues long. The germline V and J ends were trimmed by 6 bases and 0 bases, with 17 bases remaining between them. Germline CDR1 and CDR2: PRHDT and FYEKMQ (reference sequence). The CDR3 DNA is TGTGCCAGCAGTCTTATTCAGTCCGACTACCAAGAGACCCAGTACTTC. Its protein is CASSLIQSDYQETQYF.

The table lists this clonotype with many counts. This chain uses TRBV5-1 with TRBJ1-2, with 7 bases identical to TRBD1. This CDR3 comprises 14 residues. The V and J ends lost 4 bases and 9 bases, in that order; junction bases with no gene match: 12. Germline CDR1 SGHRS, CDR2 YFSETQ. CDR3 protein: CASSLLKEGASYTF. The CDR3 DNA reads as TGCGCCAGCAGCCTTCTAAAGGAGGGGGCTAGCTACACCTTC.

This clonotype was found a few times. The chain recombines TRBV25-1 with TRBJ2-1; 7 bases agree with TRBD2. Germline V gene lookup returns CDR1 MGHDK and CDR2 SYGVNS. The V and J ends lost 8 bases and 6 bases, in that order; junction bases with no gene match: 7. CDR3 length: 13 residues. CDR3 loop: CASLRAGANEQFF. The CDR3, as DNA: TGTGCCAGCTTAAGGGCGGGAGCCAATGAGCAGTTCTTC.

This clonotype was counted ten times or more. The genes are TRBV9 and TRBJ2-7; the D is unclear. CDR1 and CDR2 from the germline V gene are SGDLS and YYNGEE. Trimming shortened V by 2 bases and J by 2 bases, and 8 bases separated the two germline ends. The CDR3 has 13 amino acids. This chain's CDR3 is CASSVAETYEQYF. CDR3 DNA sequence: TGTGCCAGCAGCGTGGCAGAAACCTACGAGCAGTACTTC.

There are many counts of this clonotype. This rearrangement joins TRBV7-8 to TRBJ1-5; 7 nucleotides align to TRBD1. There are 15 residues in the CDR3. Trimming removed 3 bases from V and 11 bases from J; junction bases left unmatched: 13. Germline loops: CDR1 SGHVS, CDR2 FQNEAQ. The CDR3 DNA is TGTGCCAGCAGCTTCCAGGGGGACCTCCCTTGGGCCCAGCATTTT. Translating gives CASSFQGDLPWAQHF.

In its sample, this clonotype was seen many times. The chain is built from TRBV6-5 and TRBJ1-1, with D possibly being TRBD1 (5 bases). With 2 bases removed from V and 0 bases from J, the gap between germline ends came to 10 bases. In germline, CDR1 is MNHEY, CDR2 SVGAGI. There are 15 residues in the CDR3. The CDR3 loop is CASSYDSLMNTEAFF. Written as DNA, the CDR3 is TGTGCCAGCAGTTACGACAGCCTCATGAACACTGAAGCTTTCTTT.

This clonotype came up many times. This chain uses TRBV28 with TRBJ2-3; D gene ambiguous. V gave up 1 base and J gave up 4 bases, with 12 bases separating them. CDR1 MDHEN and CDR2 SYDVKM come from the germline V gene. The CDR3 is 15 amino acids. CDR3 DNA sequence: TGTGCCAGCAGTTTATCCCTAGGAACAGCAGATACGCAGTATTTT. Its translation is CASSLSLGTADTQYF.

This clonotype was counted only a few times. This may arise from a read error, as a much more abundant clone is one base away. This chain uses TRBV5-1 with TRBJ2-3, with D tentatively TRBD2 (5 bases). This CDR3 has 12 residues. The germline gives CDR1 SGHRS, CDR2 YFSETQ. CDR3 protein: CVSSGVTDTQYF. DNA for the CDR3: TGCGTCAGCAGCGGAGTTACAGATACGCAGTATTTT.

This clonotype came up a few times. The junction departs from germline at one end; a sequencing error may be responsible. V and J are TRBV19 and TRBJ1-5, with D unclear. CDR3 size: 13 residues. CDR1 LNHDA and CDR2 SQIVND come from the germline V gene (reference sequence). CDR3 DNA sequence: TGTGCCGGTAGGGCACTGAGCAATCAGCCCCAGCATTTT. Encoded protein: CAGRALSNQPQHF.

There are many counts of this clonotype. The rearrangement joins TRBV13 to TRBJ2-1, with TRBD1 as a possible D gene (5 bases). Trimming stripped 5 bases from V and 6 bases from J, with 23 bases between. CDR1 PRHDT and CDR2 FYEKMQ come from the germline V gene (reference sequence). This CDR3 is built from 17 residues. The CDR3 sequence: CASSLKGAGAHINEQFF. The CDR3 DNA reads as TGTGCCAGCAGCCTGAAAGGGGCAGGAGCTCACATCAATGAGCAGTTCTTC.

This clonotype was detected ten times or more. The chain employs TRBV7-9 and TRBJ1-5, with TRBD1 matching 9 bases. The V and J ends lost 4 bases and 0 bases, in that order; junction bases with no gene match: 1. The CDR3 is 15 amino acids. The germline V gene has CDR1 SEHNR and CDR2 FQNEAQ (reference sequence). The CDR3 sequence is CASSWTGASNQPQHF. Written as DNA, the CDR3 is TGTGCCAGCAGCTGGACAGGGGCTAGCAATCAGCCCCAGCATTTT.

The count of this clonotype is one. The chain couples TRBV5-4 to TRBJ2-1; the D is unclear. CDR1 and CDR2 from the germline V gene are SGHNT and YYREEE (reference sequence). CDR3 size: 15 residues. The V and J ends lost 0 bases and 0 bases respectively, with 7 bases between them. The CDR3: CASSLGLSSYNEQFF. The DNA of the CDR3 is TGTGCCAGCAGCTTGGGGCTTAGCTCCTACAATGAGCAGTTCTTC.

This clonotype was detected ten times or more. The DNA of the CDR3 is TGTGCCAGCAGCTTCTATAGCGGGAGGGGGACAGATACGCAGTATTTT. It is translated as CASSFYSGRGTDTQYF. This chain connects TRBV7-3 to TRBJ2-3; 11 positions match TRBD2. Trimming at V came to 3 bases and at J to 3 bases, leaving 5 bases not matched to a gene. Germline CDR1 SGHTA, CDR2 FQGTGA. This CDR3 region has 16 residues.

This clonotype was counted ten times or more. The rearrangement links TRBV18 to TRBJ2-1, with 10 bases fitting TRBD2. V shed 6 bases and J 0 bases; nucleotides not matched to a gene: 14. This CDR3 is built from 19 residues. CDR1 is KGHSH and CDR2 is LQKENI in the germline V gene. CDR3 protein: CASSPRLAGLLSSYNEQFF. DNA of the CDR3: TGTGCCAGCTCGCCAAGACTAGCGGGCCTTTTAAGCTCCTACAATGAGCAGTTCTTC.

As concerns this clonotype: Germline is not matched at one junction end, which may reflect a read error. V usage is TRBV19 and J usage is TRBJ2-2, with 7 nucleotides matching TRBD1. Germline lookup yields CDR1 LNHDA and CDR2 SQIVND (reference sequence). CDR3 length: 14 amino acids. CDR3 coding DNA: TGCGCCAGTACCTCAGGGGGTTACACCGGGGAGCTGTTTTTT. It encodes CASTSGGYTGELFF.

This clonotype was observed many times. This sequence joins TRBV6-5 and TRBJ2-1; D gene uncertain. V was clipped by 0 bases and J by 3 bases, with 12 bases between them. Germline V lookup: CDR1 MNHEY, CDR2 SVGAGI. This CDR3 has 16 amino acids. CDR3 sequence reads: CASSYSFRTFYNEQFF. The CDR3 DNA reads TGTGCCAGCAGTTACTCGTTCCGGACGTTCTACAATGAGCAGTTCTTC.

This chain joins TRBV4-1 and TRBJ1-2, with D perhaps TRBD1 (5 bases). Germline CDR1 reads MGHRA; CDR2 reads YSYEKL. Trimming took off 4 bases at V and 7 bases at J, with 19 bases between the two ends. CDR3 length: 15 amino acids. The chain's CDR3 is CASSPLGPWSSGYTF. The CDR3 DNA follows: TGCGCCAGCAGCCCCTTGGGACCTTGGTCCAGTGGCTACACCTTC.

This clonotype was picked up many times. The genes are TRBV3-1 and TRBJ2-1, with 11 bases matching TRBD2. The CDR3 runs to 16 residues. CDR1 is LGHDT, CDR2 YNNKEL, per germline (reference sequence). The V segment lost 5 bases and the J segment 7 bases; nucleotides outside the gene matches: 10. The CDR3 is CASSTPSGTSGNEQFF. CDR3 sequence (DNA): TGTGCCAGCAGCACACCCTCCGGGACTAGCGGAAATGAGCAGTTCTTC.

Ten or more counts support this clonotype. The chain joins TRBV7-8 to TRBJ1-5; D is possibly TRBD1 (6 bases). Looked up from germline, CDR1 is SGHVS and CDR2 is FQNEAQ. This CDR3 is 14 amino acids long. V was pared by 5 bases and J by 6 bases, with 14 bases between. Here the CDR3 DNA reads TGTGCCAGCAGCGAACGGACAGTTGGTCAGCCCCAGCATTTT. Its translation is CASSERTVGQPQHF.